Detailed here is one T cell receptor (beta chain). No antigen is known for it. The input lacks base qualities; no much larger clone sits a single base away. From cysteine to phenylalanine, the CDR3 is 16 amino acids long. The only DNA kept is the CDR3, 48 bases in frame from the first base. The CDR1 and CDR2 encoded by the germline V gene are SGHTA and FQGNSA. Germline trimming: 0 bases from V, 2 bases from J; junction bases outside gene matches: 5. These data are taken from a study of T cell changes during pregnancy in multiple sclerosis (dated by TCRdb to the late 2010s). A note on the overall study: In women with multiple sclerosis, the researchers looked at how the T cell repertoire shifted as pregnancy progressed.

The library was generated by the immunoSEQ multiplex PCR assay. Sourced from immuneACCESS, this table was stored by TCRdb with only in-frame sequences that have V and J called. A share of the clones is absent; for the studies checked, an unresolved V gene accounts for under half, and the remainder has no known explanation. This sample gives under 110,000 clones in total; less than 95% of them show up just once. The ten largest clonotypes hold approximately 1.5% of the sample. The chain is made from TRBV7-2 and TRBJ2-5; TRBD2 agrees with 8 junctional bases. Here the sequenced sample was peripheral blood, taken before pregnancy. The receptor was derived from a female donor with multiple sclerosis, enrolled in a pregnancy study. The nucleotide sequence reads TGTGCCAGCAGCTTAGCGTTCGGGGGGGGGCAAGAGACCCAGTACTTC. Translated, this is CASSLAFGGGQETQYF.